This T cell receptor beta chain emerged from a study of cytomegalovirus exposure and HLA in healthy donors (TCRdb year 2017). As for the study more broadly: According to an earlier analysis of 587 of the donors, some 170 million T cells yielded over 100 million unique TCR beta sequences and about 300 Gb of sequence data. About 310 gigabases of sequencing data and around 87 million unique TCR sequences were included in an early release covering about 600 HLA-typed donors. Among the roughly 390 genotyped donors, 75% to 90% belonged to the genetic ancestry cluster associated with self-reported Caucasian donors. The study aimed to test whether signatures of past pathogen exposure could be identified by cataloging public T cell receptors. The T cell repertoires of some 700 subjects were profiled by immunosequencing and related to cytomegalovirus serostatus. Besides the first cohort of roughly 640 subjects, a separate validation cohort made up of about 120 different subjects was used. The study combined high-throughput TCR immunosequencing, statistical association of individual TCRs with disease status, and machine learning to predict cytomegalovirus infection status. In a later analysis, previously published TCR beta repertoires from 550 to 750 donors were re-analyzed and high-resolution HLA genotyping was added so that TCR occurrence patterns could be studied. The later analysis used no new phenotypic data to find candidate immune exposures, relying instead on TCR beta sequences and their occurrence across donors. To decide whether each TCR beta V gene segment behaved as functional or pseudogenic, an earlier analysis of some 600 of the donors relied on high-throughput TCR beta sequencing. Donor age, sex, ethnicity and CMV serostatus were compiled alongside the repertoire data. A later genetic analysis took genome-wide SNP genotypes for 398 of the 666 donors and used that subset as a discovery cohort. Every repertoire in the discovery cohort had been generated on one and the same sequencing platform. Class I and class II HLA loci were covered by the typing at four-digit resolution. Typing coverage differed by locus: A, B, C, DRB1 and DQB1 were typed in about 620-640 donors, DQA1 in about 510, DPA1 in 600 to 610, and DPB1 in 450 to 490. About five DR-DQ haplotypes were treated as single units for association and clustering because of strong linkage in the cohort. Among about 360 genotyped donors of the cohort, an average of roughly 240,000 unique TCR beta nucleotide sequences were sequenced per donor, roughly 20% of them non-productive. On the study overall, not on this receptor specifically: Strong co-occurrence of HLA alleles, especially DR and DQ, made assigning TCR associations to individual alleles difficult. Broadly in line with IMGT annotations, most TCR beta V segments showed up in productive rearrangements about 87% or about 30% of the time in an earlier analysis of around 550 of the donors. In a later analysis, TCR association rates were found to vary across HLA loci, with the most associated TCRs seen for DRB1 alleles and the fewest for HLA-C alleles. A total of 150 to 200 TCR beta chains were listed by the study as associated with cytomegalovirus. Because HLA typing was missing for some donors at each locus, association tests included only the typed subset. Most TCR sequences were seen in very few donors, while some public TCRs were found in many individuals. A further reported finding was that TCR beta sequences accurately predicted the HLA-A and HLA-B alleles for most subjects in the first cohort. Linkage disequilibrium might explain the correlated functional status among segregating V segments, but an unknown experimental factor could not be ruled out. A later analysis found that HLA-associated TCR beta chains were more clonally expanded and had lower generation probabilities than equally common non-associated chains. Presence/absence analyses assumed roughly uniform sequencing depth across donors, an assumption that may not hold. In a later analysis, about 16,000 TCR beta sequences were associated with specific HLA alleles at a false discovery rate of 0.05. Some IMGT-functional V segments, including TRBV6-2 and TRBV6-3, could not be told apart with the 87-base-pair reads, so those segments were excluded. The classifier was reported to diagnose cytomegalovirus status with high specificity and sensitivity in both the original cohort and the validation cohort. An association between a missense DCLRE1C variant and V-gene and J-gene trimming of TCR beta chains was found in a later genetic analysis and replicated in an independent cohort. It was suggested by the authors that the approach could potentially be generalized to other disease states and immunological phenotypes. A cluster of highly shared sequence variants was judged likely to be a technical artifact of the sequencing pipeline. In a later analysis, most CMV-associated TCR beta chains were found to appear HLA-restricted, with HLA associations seemingly driven largely by CMV exposure. Several of the top co-occurrence clusters appeared to be linked to parvovirus B19, influenza, CMV and Epstein-Barr virus, according to a later analysis. Immune exposure information for the cohort was limited to CMV serostatus. Three of the identified cytomegalovirus-associated TCR beta chains were confirmed in vitro to be specific for cytomegalovirus antigens. Around 16 rarely observed V segments, including chromosome 9 orphons, were excluded from the earlier analysis of approximately 500 of the donors because counts were too low. A later genetic analysis reported fewer N-insertions in productive TCRs among donors in an Asian-associated ancestry cluster than the roughly 700-donor mean. The cohort was sequenced for TCR beta chains only, and without alpha or paired-chain data the features that could be detected were limited.

There are a few counts of this clone. Its recognized antigen is unknown. No qualities accompany the bases; no much larger clone lies one base away. Inclusive of the bounding cysteine and phenylalanine, the CDR3 is 14 residues long. Only CDR3 DNA is held: 42 bases, read in frame from base 1. V is shortened by 1 base, J by 5 bases, and the region joining them spans 12 bases. CDR1 SGHTS and CDR2 YDEGEE were looked up in the germline V gene. Library creation used the immunoSEQ multiplex PCR assay. The multiplex PCR relied on a mix of 60 forward primers for TCR Vbeta segments and 13 reverse primers for TCR Jbeta segments. Amplification of the CDR3 region of rearranged TCR beta genes was performed with a multiplex PCR assay on genomic DNA. On the Illumina HiSeq System, the amplified TCR beta libraries were sequenced as 87-base-pair reads. The authors processed their data as follows. In a later analysis, some 80 million unique TCR beta chains were counted across the approximately 640 repertoires, and around 10 million of these chains were shared by at least two donors. Raw reads were error-corrected and collapsed into unique sequences by a nearest-neighbor algorithm in which closely related sequences were merged to remove PCR and sequencing errors. To assign V, D and J gene segments, CDR3 sequences were aligned to IMGT reference sequences. For a sequence to be retained, at least a six-nucleotide match to both a V gene segment and a J gene segment was required. A rearrangement counted as productive if the CDR3 had no stop codons and remained in frame with V and J, and every other rearrangement counted as non-productive. Following IMGT convention, CDR3 was defined as the stretch from the second conserved V-encoded cysteine to the conserved J-encoded phenylalanine. In an earlier analysis of 500 to 650 of the donors, sequences lacking an unambiguous match to a single V gene segment were excluded. In an earlier analysis of 450 to 700 of the donors, V segments were called functional above 56.7% productive rearrangements and were called segregating when the between-donor standard deviation exceeded 5%. A statistical classification framework was developed to diagnose cytomegalovirus status using the catalog of TCR beta chain sequences. In a later analysis, TCR nucleotide sequences were compared against IMGT/GENE-DB human TR gene sequences so that V and J genes could be assigned. A later analysis assigned CDR3 sequences and most-parsimonious VDJ recombination scenarios with the TCRdist pipeline. In a later analysis, every TCR beta chain was defined by the combination of its CDR3 amino acid sequence and its V-gene family, and reads without a unique V-gene family were dropped. In a later analysis, 450 to 600 highly shared, low-generation-probability nucleotide sequences were removed to address suspected cross-contamination and a sequencing artifact. A later analysis calculated a clonal expansion index for each public chain from normalized within-repertoire ranks of inferred template counts. Generation probabilities in a later analysis came from a VDJ recombination model fitted to out-of-frame rearrangements, and those results were checked against IGoR. In a later analysis, hypergeometric tests were used to score TCR-TCR, TCR-HLA and TCR-CMV co-occurrence, with a repertoire-size bias correction applied to TCR pairs. In a later analysis, false discovery rates were estimated by permuting HLA or CMV assignments 20 times. In a later analysis, co-occurring TCRs were grouped with DBSCAN, and TCRdist sequence similarity was added when clustering was performed within HLA-allele-positive subsets. Co-occurrence clustering excluded repertoires with fewer than 30,000 or more than 120,000 public chains, plus five with anomalous nucleotide sharing. This immuneACCESS table, as held by TCRdb, lists in-frame sequences with V and J called but not all clones. Of the missing ones, under half trace to an unresolved V gene in checked studies; the others have no known cause. The V and J calls and clone size were taken over from that table, and D and trimming were inferred from the DNA. The sample has 220,000 or so clones on record, 70% to 80% of them singletons. The biggest ten clones account for 1.8% of the sample.

The cohort comprised more than 550 healthy bone marrow donors. All cohort members were sampled while nominally healthy, although unrecorded immune exposures were likely present. The donor tested CMV seronegative, placing the donor among the 350 to 400 seronegative members of the cohort. A peripheral blood sample was collected from each donor, and TCR beta sequencing was performed on peripheral blood mononuclear cells. The Qiagen DNeasy Blood Extraction Kit was used to extract genomic DNA from the blood cell samples. The rearrangement joined TRBV5-8 to TRBJ2-5; the D segment could be TRBD2, given 5 matching bases. The sample comprised PBMCs. This receptor was identified in a woman aged 30 to 39 in good health and CMV-seronegative. This receptor has the CDR3 CASSLKTGSETQYF. The nucleotide sequence reads as follows: TGTGCCAGCAGCTTGAAGACGGGGAGCGAGACCCAGTACTTC.